A few counts support the clone carrying this T cell receptor (beta chain). The antigen is unknown. This sample was included in a study of tumor-infiltrating lymphocytes in primary liver carcinoma. In the study overall: Staging of the tumors gave T1-T3 N0M0, with widths of 4.2 to 10 cm. The study, taken as a whole, reports: Lower overlap was observed for tumor-adjacent and tumor-blood pairs relative to tumor region pairs.

Synthesis of TCR beta cDNA was carried out from around 540 ng total RNA with a constant-region primer. Investigators got TCR beta libraries out of three nested multiplex PCR rounds, done with slightly modified ARM-PCR. The opening two PCR rounds, about 11 cycles each, paired TRBV1-TRBV30 forward primers with a C-beta reverse primer. TCRdb independently ran MiXCR on the multiplex PCR reads; one entry per CDR3 protein. The sample consists of 190,000 or so distinct CDR3 sequences, almost 65% of them appearing once. The source of the blood RNA was unsorted whole blood, and germline DNA was extracted as well. This CDR3 contains 16 residues. V lost 2 bases to trimming and J lost 6 bases; unmatched junction nucleotides: 10. Germline-derived CDR1 and CDR2 are SNHLY and FYNNEI.

The sequenced material came from peripheral blood. This rearrangement joins TRBV2 to TRBJ2-1, with 7 positions matching TRBD2. The TCR sequence derives from a woman in her sixties with primary liver carcinoma and hepatitis B virus infection. The CDR3 region is CASSESRTSASNEQFF. CDR3 nucleotide sequence: TGTGCCAGCAGTGAATCGCGGACTAGTGCGTCCAATGAGCAGTTCTTC.